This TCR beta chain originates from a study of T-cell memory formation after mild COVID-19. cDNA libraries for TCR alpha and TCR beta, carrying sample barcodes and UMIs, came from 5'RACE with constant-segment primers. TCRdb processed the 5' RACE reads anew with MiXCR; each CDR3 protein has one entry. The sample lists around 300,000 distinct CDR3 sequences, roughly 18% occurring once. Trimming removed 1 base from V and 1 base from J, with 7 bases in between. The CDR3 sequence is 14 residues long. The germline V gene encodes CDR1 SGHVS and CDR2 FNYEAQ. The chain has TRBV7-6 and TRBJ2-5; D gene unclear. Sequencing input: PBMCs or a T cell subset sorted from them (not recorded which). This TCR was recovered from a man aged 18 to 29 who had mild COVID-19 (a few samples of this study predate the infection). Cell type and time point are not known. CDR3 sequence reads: CASSLGVAQETQYF. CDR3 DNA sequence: TGTGCCAGCAGCTTAGGGGTTGCCCAAGAGACCCAGTACTTC.